This TCR beta chain was sequenced in a study of cytomegalovirus exposure and HLA in healthy donors. Sequencing was performed with immunoSEQ multiplex PCR; in TCRdb, only in-frame clones are kept and a portion is missing. The table includes roughly 200,000 clones, 80% to 90% detected once. CDR3 length: 15 amino acids. In this sample, this clone turned up a few times. This chain connects TRBV1 to TRBJ1-5; the listed D gene, TRBD1, was not tested against the DNA. TRBV1 is a recognized pseudogene. This clonotype originated in a woman in her 30s in good health and CMV-seronegative. Input material: PBMCs. DNA of the CDR3: TGCACCAGCAGCGCCGGGACAGTCAGGGATCAGCCCCAGCATTTT. Protein: CTSSAGTVRDQPQHF.